One T cell receptor beta chain is described in this entry. Its antigen is still unknown. This sample is part of a study of Ad26.COV2.S vaccination and SARS-CoV-2 variants. Findings and limits, study-wide: Across vaccine and placebo recipients, the breadth of non-spike TCRs was similar. The TCR breadth and depth analyses may have understated or missed part of the total T cell responses.

The treatment: approximately 18 received Ad26.COV2.S at low or high dose, single or two shots; roughly five received placebo; per-sample allocation not given. Specimens were obtained on day 63 following the first vaccine or placebo injection. At a Boston site, the person donating was an adult of 18-55 years. Germline trimming cut 0 bases from V and 1 base from J; bases unmatched to any gene: 11. CDR1 is KGHSH and CDR2 is LQKENI in the germline V gene. The CDR3 extends over 18 amino acids. The repertoire was sequenced with immunoSEQ multiplex PCR; TCRdb's copy has only in-frame clones and lacks some. Here the sample spans under 300,000 clones, approximately 88% being singletons.

The specimen comprised peripheral blood, sampled in a trial of Ad26.COV2.S vaccine versus placebo. The rearrangement links TRBV18 to TRBJ2-5; 7 bases are shared with TRBD2. The TCR originated in a person aged 18 to 65 who received the Ad26.COV2.S COVID-19 vaccine or a placebo. CDR3 loop: CASSPPVGRGHGQETQYF. CDR3 sequence (DNA): TGTGCCAGCTCACCACCTGTGGGGAGGGGTCATGGCCAAGAGACCCAGTACTTC.